This TCR beta chain was identified in a study of early T cells in non-severe SARS-CoV-2 infection. Each CDR3 protein is one row after TCRdb ran MiXCR on the 5' RACE reads. The table lists about 66,000 distinct CDR3 sequences, around 20% of them singletons. This CDR3 has 15 residues. V was shortened by 3 bases and J by 4 bases, with 13 bases between the two germline ends. Per the germline V gene, CDR1 is SGHTA and CDR2 is FQGNSA. The V and J genes are TRBV7-2 and TRBJ2-1; TRBD2 might be the D (6 bases). The sequencing used whole blood, collected at baseline. The sequence came from an adult who was a healthcare worker with PCR-confirmed SARS-CoV-2 infection or an uninfected control (not recorded which). CDR3 protein: CASSLQGLVYNEQFF. DNA for the CDR3: TGTGCCAGCAGCTTGCAGGGACTGGTATACAATGAGCAGTTCTTC.